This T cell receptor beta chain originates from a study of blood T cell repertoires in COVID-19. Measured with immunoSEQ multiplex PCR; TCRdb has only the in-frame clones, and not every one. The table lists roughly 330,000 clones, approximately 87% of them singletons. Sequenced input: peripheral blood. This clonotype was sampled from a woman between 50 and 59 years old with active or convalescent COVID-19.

CDR3 protein: CAWSVQGNREAFF. As DNA, the CDR3 is TGTGCCTGGAGTGTACAGGGGAACAGGGAAGCTTTCTTT. V gene TRBV30 combines with J gene TRBJ1-1; TRBD1 matches at 7 bases. From germline, CDR1 is GTSNPN and CDR2 SVGIG (reference sequence). This CDR3 contains 13 residues. Trimming cost V 0 bases and J 8 bases; bases outside gene matches: 6.